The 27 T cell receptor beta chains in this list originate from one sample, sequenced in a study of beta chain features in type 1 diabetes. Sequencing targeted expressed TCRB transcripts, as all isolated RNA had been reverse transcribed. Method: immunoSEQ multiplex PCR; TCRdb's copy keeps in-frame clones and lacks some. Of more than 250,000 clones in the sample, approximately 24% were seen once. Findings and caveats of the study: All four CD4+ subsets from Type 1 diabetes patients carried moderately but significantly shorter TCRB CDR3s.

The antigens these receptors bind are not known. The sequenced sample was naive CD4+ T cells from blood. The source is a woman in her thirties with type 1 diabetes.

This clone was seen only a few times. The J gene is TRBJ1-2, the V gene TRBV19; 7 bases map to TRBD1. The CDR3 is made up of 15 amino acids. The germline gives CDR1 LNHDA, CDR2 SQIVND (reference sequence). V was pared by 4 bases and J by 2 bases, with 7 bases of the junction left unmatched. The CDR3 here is CASSRTGTVNYGYTF. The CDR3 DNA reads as TGTGCCAGTAGTAGAACCGGGACAGTCAACTATGGCTACACCTTC.

CDR3 nucleotides: TGCGCCAGCAGCCAAACTAGCGGTGAGACCCAGTACTTC. Its protein is CASSQTSGETQYF. The V and J genes are TRBV4-1 and TRBJ2-5; 8 positions match TRBD2. This CDR3 spans 13 amino acids. Germline CDR1 reads MGHRA; CDR2 reads YSYEKL. Trimming at V came to 2 bases and at J to 5 bases, leaving 1 base not matched to a gene.

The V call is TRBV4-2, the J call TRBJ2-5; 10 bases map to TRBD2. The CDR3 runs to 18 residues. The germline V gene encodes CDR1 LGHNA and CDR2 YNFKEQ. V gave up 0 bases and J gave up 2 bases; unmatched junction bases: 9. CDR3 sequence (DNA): TGTGCCAGCAGCCAAGATGGAGCTAGCGGGAGAGGTCAAGAGACCCAGTACTTC. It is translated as CASSQDGASGRGQETQYF.

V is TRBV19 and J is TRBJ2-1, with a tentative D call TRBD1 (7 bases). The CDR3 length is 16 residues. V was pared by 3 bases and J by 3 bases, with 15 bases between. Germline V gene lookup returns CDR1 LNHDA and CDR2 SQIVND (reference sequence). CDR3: CASSIDSRGVYNEQFF. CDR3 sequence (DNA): TGTGCCAGTAGTATTGATAGCAGGGGGGTCTACAATGAGCAGTTCTTC.

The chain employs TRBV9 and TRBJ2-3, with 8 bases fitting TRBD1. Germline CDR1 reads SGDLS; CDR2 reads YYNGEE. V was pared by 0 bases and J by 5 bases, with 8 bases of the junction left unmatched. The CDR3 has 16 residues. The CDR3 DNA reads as TGTGCCAGCAGCGTAGACCCAGGGGGCGCGGGAGATACGCAGTATTTT. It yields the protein CASSVDPGGAGDTQYF.

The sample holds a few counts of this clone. The CDR3 is CASSQQGVLGEQFF. The CDR3 region has the DNA TGTGCCAGCAGTCAACAGGGGGTCCTGGGTGAGCAGTTCTTC. The V gene is TRBV6-5, the J gene TRBJ2-1; TRBD1 agrees at 8 bases. The CDR3 totals 14 residues. Germline V gives CDR1 MNHEY, CDR2 SVGAGI. Germline trimming cut 5 bases from V and 9 bases from J; bases unmatched to any gene: 9.

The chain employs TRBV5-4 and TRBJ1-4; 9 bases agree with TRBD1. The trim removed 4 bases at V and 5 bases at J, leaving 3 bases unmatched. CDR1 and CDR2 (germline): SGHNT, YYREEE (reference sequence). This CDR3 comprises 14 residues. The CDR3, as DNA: TGTGCCAGCAGCCGGGGGACAGGGAATGAAAAACTGTTTTTT. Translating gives CASSRGTGNEKLFF.

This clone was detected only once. In DNA, the CDR3 is TGTGCCAGCAGCTTAAGTCCGGGACAGGGCACAGATACGCAGTATTTT. Its protein product is CASSLSPGQGTDTQYF. This chain connects TRBV7-3 to TRBJ2-3; 8 nucleotides match TRBD1. CDR1 and CDR2 from the germline V gene are SGHTA and FQGTGA. CDR3 length: 16 residues. With 1 base clipped from V and 1 base from J, the junction kept 4 bases outside the gene matches.

CDR3 nucleotides: TGTGCCAGCAGCGTGGGGACTAGCGGGTCCTACAATGAGCAGTTCTTC. Residues: CASSVGTSGSYNEQFF. The chain uses TRBV11-2 and TRBJ2-1; TRBD2 matches 12 bases. The junction had 3 bases not matched to a gene; V was cut back by 5 bases and J by 1 base. Germline lookup yields CDR1 SGHAT and CDR2 FQNNGV. This CDR3 spans 16 amino acids.

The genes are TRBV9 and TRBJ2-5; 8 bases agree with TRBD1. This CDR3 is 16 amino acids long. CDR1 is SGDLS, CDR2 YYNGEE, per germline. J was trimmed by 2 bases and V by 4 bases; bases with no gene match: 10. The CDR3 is CASSRFGQGKQETQYF. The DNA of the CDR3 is TGTGCCAGCAGCCGATTTGGACAGGGAAAACAAGAGACCCAGTACTTC.

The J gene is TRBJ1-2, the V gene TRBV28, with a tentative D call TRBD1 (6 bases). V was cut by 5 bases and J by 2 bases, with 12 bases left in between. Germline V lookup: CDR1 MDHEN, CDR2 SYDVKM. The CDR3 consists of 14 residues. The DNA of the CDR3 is TGTGCCAGCAGTCCTGGACAGCCAAACTATGGCTACACCTTC. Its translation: CASSPGQPNYGYTF.

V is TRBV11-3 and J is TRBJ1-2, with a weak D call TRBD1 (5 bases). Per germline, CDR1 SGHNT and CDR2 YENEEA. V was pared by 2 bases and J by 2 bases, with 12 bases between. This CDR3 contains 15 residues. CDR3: CASSLRSTANYGYTF. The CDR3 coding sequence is TGTGCCAGCAGCTTACGGTCGACAGCAAACTATGGCTACACCTTC.

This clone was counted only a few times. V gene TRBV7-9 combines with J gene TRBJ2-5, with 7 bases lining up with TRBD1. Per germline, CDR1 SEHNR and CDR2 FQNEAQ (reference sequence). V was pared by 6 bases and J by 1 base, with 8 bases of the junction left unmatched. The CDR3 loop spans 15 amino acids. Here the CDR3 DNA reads TGTGCCAGCAGGCCCACGGGACAGACCCAAGAGACCCAGTACTTC. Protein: CASRPTGQTQETQYF.

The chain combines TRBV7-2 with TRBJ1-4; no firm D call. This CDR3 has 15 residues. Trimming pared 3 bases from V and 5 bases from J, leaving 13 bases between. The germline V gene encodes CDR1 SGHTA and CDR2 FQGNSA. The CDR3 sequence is CASSFNYHINEKLFF. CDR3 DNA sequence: TGTGCCAGCAGCTTCAACTATCACATCAATGAAAAACTGTTTTTT. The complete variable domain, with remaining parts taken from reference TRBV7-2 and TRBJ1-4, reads GAGVSQSPSNKVTEKGKDVELRCDPISGHTALYWYRQSLGQGLEFLIYFQGNSAPDKSGLPSDRFSAERTGGSVSTLTIQRTQQEDSAVYLCASSFNYHINEKLFFGSGTQLSVL.

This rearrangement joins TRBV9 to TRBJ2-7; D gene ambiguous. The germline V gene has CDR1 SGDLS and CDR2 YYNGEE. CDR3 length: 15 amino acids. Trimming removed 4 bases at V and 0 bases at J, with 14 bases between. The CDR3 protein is CASSLTIADSYEQYF. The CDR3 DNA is TGTGCCAGCAGCCTCACTATTGCGGACTCCTACGAGCAGTACTTC.

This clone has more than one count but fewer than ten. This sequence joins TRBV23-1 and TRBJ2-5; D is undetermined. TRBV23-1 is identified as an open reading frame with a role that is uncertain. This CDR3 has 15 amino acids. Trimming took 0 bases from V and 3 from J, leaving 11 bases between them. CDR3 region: CASSQSVPNKETQYF. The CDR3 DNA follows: TGCGCCAGCAGTCAATCGGTACCAAACAAAGAGACCCAGTACTTC.

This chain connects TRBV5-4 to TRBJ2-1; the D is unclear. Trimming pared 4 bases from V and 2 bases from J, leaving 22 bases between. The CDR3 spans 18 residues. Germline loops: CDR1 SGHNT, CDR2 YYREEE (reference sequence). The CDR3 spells CASSPSISFHFTYNEQFF. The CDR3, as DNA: TGTGCCAGCAGCCCGTCAATTAGCTTCCATTTTACCTACAATGAGCAGTTCTTC. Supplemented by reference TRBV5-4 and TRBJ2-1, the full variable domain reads ETGVTQSPTHLIKTRGQQVTLRCSSQSGHNTVSWYQQALGQGPQFIFQYYREEENGRGNFPPRFSGLQFPNYSSELNVNALELDDSALYLCASSPSISFHFTYNEQFFGPGTRLTVL.

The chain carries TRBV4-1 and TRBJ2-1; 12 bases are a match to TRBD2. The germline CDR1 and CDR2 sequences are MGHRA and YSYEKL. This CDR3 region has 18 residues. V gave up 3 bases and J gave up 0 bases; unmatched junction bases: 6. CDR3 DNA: TGCGCCAGCAGCCATGGTCTAGCGGGAGGGCCCTCCTACAATGAGCAGTTCTTC. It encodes CASSHGLAGGPSYNEQFF.

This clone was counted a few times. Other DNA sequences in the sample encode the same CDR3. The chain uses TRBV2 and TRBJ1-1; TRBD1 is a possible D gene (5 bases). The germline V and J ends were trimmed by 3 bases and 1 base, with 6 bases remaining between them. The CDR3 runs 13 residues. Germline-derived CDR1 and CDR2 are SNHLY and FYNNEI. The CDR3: CASSDRENTEAFF. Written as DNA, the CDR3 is TGTGCCAGCAGTGACAGGGAGAACACTGAAGCTTTCTTT.

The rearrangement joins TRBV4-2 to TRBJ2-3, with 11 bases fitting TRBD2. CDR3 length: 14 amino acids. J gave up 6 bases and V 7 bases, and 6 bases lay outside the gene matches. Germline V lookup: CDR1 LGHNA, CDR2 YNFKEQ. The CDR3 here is CASTGTSGSDTQYF. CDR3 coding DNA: TGTGCCAGCACCGGGACTAGCGGATCCGATACGCAGTATTTT.

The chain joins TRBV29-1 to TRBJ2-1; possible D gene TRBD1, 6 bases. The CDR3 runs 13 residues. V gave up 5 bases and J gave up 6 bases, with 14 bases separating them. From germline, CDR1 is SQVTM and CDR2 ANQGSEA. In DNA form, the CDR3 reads TGCAGCGTTTCGGATTCCAGGGGCAATGAGCAGTTCTTC. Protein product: CSVSDSRGNEQFF.

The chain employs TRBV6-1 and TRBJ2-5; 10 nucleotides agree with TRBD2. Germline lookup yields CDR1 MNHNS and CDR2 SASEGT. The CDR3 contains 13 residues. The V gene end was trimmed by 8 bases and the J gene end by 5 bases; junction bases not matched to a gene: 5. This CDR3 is CASLSGRAETQYF. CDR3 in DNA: TGTGCCAGCCTCAGCGGGAGGGCTGAGACCCAGTACTTC.

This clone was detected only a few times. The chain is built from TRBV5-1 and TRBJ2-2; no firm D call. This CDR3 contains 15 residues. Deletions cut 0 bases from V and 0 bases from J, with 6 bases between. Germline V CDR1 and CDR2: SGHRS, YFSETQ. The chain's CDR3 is CASSLGAPNTGELFF. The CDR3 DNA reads TGCGCCAGCAGCTTGGGGGCCCCGAACACCGGGGAGCTGTTTTTT.

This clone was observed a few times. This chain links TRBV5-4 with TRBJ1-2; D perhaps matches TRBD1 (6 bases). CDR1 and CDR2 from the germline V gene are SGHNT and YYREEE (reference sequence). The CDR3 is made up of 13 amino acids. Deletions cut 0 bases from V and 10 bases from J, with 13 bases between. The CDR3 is CASSLAAGEVYTF. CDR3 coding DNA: TGTGCCAGCAGCTTGGCTGCAGGGGAAGTCTACACCTTC.

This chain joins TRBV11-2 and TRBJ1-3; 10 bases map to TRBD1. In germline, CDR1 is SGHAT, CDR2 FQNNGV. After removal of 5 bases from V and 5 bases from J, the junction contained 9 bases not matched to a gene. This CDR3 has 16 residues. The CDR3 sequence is CASSPLLGQGRNTIYF. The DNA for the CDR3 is TGTGCCAGCAGCCCCCTCCTGGGACAGGGGCGAAACACCATATATTTT.

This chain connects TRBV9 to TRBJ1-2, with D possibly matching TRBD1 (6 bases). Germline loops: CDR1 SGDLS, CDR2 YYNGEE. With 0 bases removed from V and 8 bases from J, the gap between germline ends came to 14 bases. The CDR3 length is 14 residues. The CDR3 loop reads CASSVAHRDGGYTF. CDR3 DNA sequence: TGTGCCAGCAGCGTAGCGCACAGGGATGGCGGCTACACCTTC.

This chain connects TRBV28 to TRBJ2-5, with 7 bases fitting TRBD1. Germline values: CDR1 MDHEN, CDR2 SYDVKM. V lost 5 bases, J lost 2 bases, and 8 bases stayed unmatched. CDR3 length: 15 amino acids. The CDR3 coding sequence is TGTGCCAGCAGTACTAGACAGGGACCTCAAGAGACCCAGTACTTC. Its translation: CASSTRQGPQETQYF.